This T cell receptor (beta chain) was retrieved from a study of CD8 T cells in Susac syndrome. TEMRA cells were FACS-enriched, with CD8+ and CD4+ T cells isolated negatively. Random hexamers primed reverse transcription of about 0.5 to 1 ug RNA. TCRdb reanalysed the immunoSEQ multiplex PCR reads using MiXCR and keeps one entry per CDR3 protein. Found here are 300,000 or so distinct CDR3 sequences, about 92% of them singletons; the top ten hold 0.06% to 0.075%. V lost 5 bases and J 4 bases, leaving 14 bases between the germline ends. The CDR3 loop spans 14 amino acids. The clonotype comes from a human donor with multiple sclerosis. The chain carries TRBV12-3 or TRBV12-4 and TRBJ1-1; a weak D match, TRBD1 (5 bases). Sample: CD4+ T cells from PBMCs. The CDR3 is CASSALPGGTEAFF. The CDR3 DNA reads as TGTGCCAGCAGTGCCTTACCCGGGGGCACTGAAGCTTTCTTT.